This TCR beta chain was captured by sequencing in a study of shared clonotypes between healthy human individuals. CD45RO negativity and positive selection for CCR7 defined naive CD8 cells, a population that excluded terminally differentiated effector memory CD45RA+ cells. The CDR3 length is 14 residues. Germline V gives CDR1 MNHEY, CDR2 SMNVEV (reference sequence). The junction had 12 bases not matched to a gene; V was cut back by 7 bases and J by 9 bases. TCRdb's table, derived via immunoSEQ multiplex PCR, lists solely in-frame clones and lacks some. This table has around 1.9 million clones, 85% to 95% appearing once.

This sequence joins TRBV27 and TRBJ2-1; TRBD2 matches at 7 bases. The sequencing input was naive CD8+ T cells from PBMCs. This clonotype was sampled from a man between 18 and 35 years old in good health. Some clones in this sample may be carry-over from other donors' samples. The DNA of the CDR3 is TGTGCCAGCATTGGGTGGGAGGGCCATGGTGAGCAGTTCTTC. It encodes CASIGWEGHGEQFF.